This T cell receptor (beta chain) is from a study of Graves' ophthalmopathy and Graves' hyperthyroidism. Amplification of the TCR beta CDR3 regions used RNA transcripts (as template). Second-round multiplex PCR came after first-round RT-PCR with HTBI primers. TCRdb reprocessed the multiplex PCR reads via MiXCR and lists one record per CDR3 protein. The table records some 520,000 distinct CDR3 sequences, around 15% of them present only once. This clonotype has just a few counts. This CDR3 is 14 amino acids long. V shed 5 bases, J shed 11 bases, and the junction held 9 bases outside the gene matches. Germline CDR1 is MNHNS and CDR2 is SASEGT.

The rearrangement joins TRBV6-1 to TRBJ1-1, with 12 bases fitting TRBD1. The clonotype originates from a woman under 40 with Graves' ophthalmopathy. The sample consisted of blood. CDR3 nucleotide sequence: TGTGCCAGCAGTAGCCGGGACAGGGGGCGTTCGGCTTTCTTT. Encoded protein: CASSSRDRGRSAFF.